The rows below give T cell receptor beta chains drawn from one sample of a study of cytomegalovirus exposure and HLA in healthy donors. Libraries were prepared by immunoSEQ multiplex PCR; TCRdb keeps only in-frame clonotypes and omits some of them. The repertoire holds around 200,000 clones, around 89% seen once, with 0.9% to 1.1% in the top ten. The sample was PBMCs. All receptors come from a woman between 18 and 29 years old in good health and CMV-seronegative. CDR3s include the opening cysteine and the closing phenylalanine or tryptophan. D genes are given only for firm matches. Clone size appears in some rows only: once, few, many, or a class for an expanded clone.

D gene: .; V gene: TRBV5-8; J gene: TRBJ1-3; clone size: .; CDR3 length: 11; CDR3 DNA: TGTGCCAGCAGCGGCCGGGGGACCATATATTTT; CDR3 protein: CASSGRGTIYF
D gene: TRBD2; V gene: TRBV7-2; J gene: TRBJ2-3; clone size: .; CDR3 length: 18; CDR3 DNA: TGTGCCAGCAGCAATGCCGGGACTAGCGGGGGGGCAACAGATACGCAGTATTTT; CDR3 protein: CASSNAGTSGGATDTQYF
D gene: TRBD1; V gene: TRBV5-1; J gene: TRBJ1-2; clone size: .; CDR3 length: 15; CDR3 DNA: TGCGCCAGCAGCTCTCACAGGGGGCAAAACTATGGCTACACCTTC; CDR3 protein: CASSSHRGQNYGYTF
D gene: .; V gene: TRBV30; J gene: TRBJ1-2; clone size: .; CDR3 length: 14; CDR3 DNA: TGTGCCTGGAGTGGGACATTAGAGAGGTATGGCTACACCTTC; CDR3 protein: CAWSGTLERYGYTF
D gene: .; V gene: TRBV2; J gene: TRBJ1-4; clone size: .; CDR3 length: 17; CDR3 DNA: TGTGCCAGCAACCCCCCCTCGGGACTCTCAACTAATGAAAAACTGTTTTTT; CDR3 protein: CASNPPSGLSTNEKLFF
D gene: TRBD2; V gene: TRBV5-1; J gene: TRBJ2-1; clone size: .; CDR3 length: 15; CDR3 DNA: TGCGCCAGCAGCTTCGGGACTAGCGGGAATAGTGAGCAGTTCTTC; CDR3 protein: CASSFGTSGNSEQFF
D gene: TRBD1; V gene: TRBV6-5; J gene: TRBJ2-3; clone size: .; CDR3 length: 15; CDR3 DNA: TGTGCCAGCAACCCTGGGACAGGGCGCACAGATACGCAGTATTTT; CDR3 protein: CASNPGTGRTDTQYF
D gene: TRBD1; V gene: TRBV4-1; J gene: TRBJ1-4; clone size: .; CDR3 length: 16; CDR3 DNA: TGCGCCAGCAGCGGGACAGGGGGTTTGACTAATGAAAAACTGTTTTTT; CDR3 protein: CASSGTGGLTNEKLFF
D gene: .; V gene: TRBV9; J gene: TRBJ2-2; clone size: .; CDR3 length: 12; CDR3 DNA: TGTGCCAGCAGCGTAGGGCACGGGGAGCTGTTTTTT; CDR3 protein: CASSVGHGELFF
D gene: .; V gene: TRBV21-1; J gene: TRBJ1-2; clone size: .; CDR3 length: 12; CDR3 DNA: TGTGCCAGCACCAGGACAGGGGCTGGCTACACCTTC; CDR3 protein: CASTRTGAGYTF
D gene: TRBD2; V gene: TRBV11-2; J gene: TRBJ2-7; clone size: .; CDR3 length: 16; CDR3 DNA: TGTGCCAGCAGCTCATTACGGACTAGCGGGAGATACGAGCAGTACTTC; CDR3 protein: CASSSLRTSGRYEQYF
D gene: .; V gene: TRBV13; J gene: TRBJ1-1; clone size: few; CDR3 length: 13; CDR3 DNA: TGTGCCAGCAGCTTAGGGGGGCGCACTGAAGCTTTCTTT; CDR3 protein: CASSLGGRTEAFF
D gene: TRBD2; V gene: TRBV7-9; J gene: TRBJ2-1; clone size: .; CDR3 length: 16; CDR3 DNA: TGTGCCAGCAGCAACTGGCGGGGGGGCCTCCTCAATGAGCAGTTCTTC; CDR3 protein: CASSNWRGGLLNEQFF
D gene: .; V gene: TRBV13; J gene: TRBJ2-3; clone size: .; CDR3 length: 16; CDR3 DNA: TGTGCCAGCAGCTTAGTCCCGCGGGGTAGCACAGATACGCAGTATTTT; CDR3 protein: CASSLVPRGSTDTQYF
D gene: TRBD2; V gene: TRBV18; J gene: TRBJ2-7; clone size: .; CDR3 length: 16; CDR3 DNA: TGTGCCAGCTCACAAAGGTCGGGGGGGGCGGTTTACGAGCAGTACTTC; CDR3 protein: CASSQRSGGAVYEQYF
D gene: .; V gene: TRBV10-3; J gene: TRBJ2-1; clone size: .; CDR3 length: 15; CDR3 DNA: TGTGCCATCAGTGAACGGGATTCGTCCTACAATGAGCAGTTCTTC; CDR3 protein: CAISERDSSYNEQFF
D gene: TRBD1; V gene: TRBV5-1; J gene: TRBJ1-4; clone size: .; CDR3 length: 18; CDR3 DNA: TGCGCCAGCAGGGCCCGGTCGGGACAGGGTGTCGGAGGTGAAAAACTGTTTTTT; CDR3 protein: CASRARSGQGVGGEKLFF
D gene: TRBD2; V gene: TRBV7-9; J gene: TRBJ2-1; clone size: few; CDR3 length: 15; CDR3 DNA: TGTGCCAGCAGTCCAGCGGGGGGGCCGCGTCATGAGCAGTTCTTC; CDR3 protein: CASSPAGGPRHEQFF
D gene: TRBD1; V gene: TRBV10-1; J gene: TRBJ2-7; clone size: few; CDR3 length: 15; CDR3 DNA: TGCGCCAGCAGTGGTCGGCGACAGGGGGCAGGGGAGCAGTACTTC; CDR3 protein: CASSGRRQGAGEQYF
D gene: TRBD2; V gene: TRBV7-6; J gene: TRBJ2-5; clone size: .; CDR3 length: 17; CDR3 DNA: TGTGCCAGCAGCTTAGGTCAGCGGGAGGGGGGCCAAGAGACCCAGTACTTC; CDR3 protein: CASSLGQREGGQETQYF
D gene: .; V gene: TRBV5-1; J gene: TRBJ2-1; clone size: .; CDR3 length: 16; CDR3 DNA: TGCGCCAGCAGCTTGGTGGTGGGAGTTGCTGGGAATGAGCAGTTCTTC; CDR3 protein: CASSLVVGVAGNEQFF
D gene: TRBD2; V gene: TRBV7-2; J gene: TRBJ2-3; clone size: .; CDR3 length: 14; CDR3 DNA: TGTGCCAGCAGCCTAAGCGGGGGTGGGGATACGCAGTATTTT; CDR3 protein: CASSLSGGGDTQYF
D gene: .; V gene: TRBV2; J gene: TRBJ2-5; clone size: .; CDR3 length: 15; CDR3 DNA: TGTGCCAGCAGCTACGCGACAGTTTACCAAGAGACCCAGTACTTC; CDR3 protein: CASSYATVYQETQYF
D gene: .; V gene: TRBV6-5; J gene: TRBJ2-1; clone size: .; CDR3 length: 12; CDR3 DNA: TGTGCCAGCCAGCGCGACTACAATGAGCAGTTCTTC; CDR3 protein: CASQRDYNEQFF
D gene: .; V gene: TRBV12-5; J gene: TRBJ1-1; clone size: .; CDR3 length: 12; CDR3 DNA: TGTGCTAGTGGTTACTCCGGGACACAAGCTTTCTTT; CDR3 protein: CASGYSGTQAFF
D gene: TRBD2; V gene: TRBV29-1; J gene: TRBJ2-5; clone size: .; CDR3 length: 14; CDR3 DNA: TGCAGCTCTCGCCCTAGCGGGAGCAGGGAGACCCAGTACTTC; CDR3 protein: CSSRPSGSRETQYF
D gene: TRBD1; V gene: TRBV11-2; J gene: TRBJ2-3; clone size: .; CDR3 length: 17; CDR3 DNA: TGTGCCAGCAGCTCCCTCAGCGGGACAGGGGGCACAGATACGCAGTATTTT; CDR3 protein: CASSSLSGTGGTDTQYF
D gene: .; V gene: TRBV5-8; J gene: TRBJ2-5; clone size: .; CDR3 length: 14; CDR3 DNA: TGTGCCAGCAGCTTGTGGGTAGGGGATGAGACCCAGTACTTC; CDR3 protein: CASSLWVGDETQYF
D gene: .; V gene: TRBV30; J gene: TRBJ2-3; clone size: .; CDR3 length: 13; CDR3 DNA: TGTGCCTGGAGGGGCGGGGTCACAGATACGCAGTATTTT; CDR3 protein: CAWRGGVTDTQYF
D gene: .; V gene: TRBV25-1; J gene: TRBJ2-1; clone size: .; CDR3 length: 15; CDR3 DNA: TGTGCCAGCAGTGATCGACAGAGCTCCTACAATGAGCAGTTCTTC; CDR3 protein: CASSDRQSSYNEQFF
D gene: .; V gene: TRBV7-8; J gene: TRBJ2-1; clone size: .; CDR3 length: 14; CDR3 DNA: TGTGCCCTCGAGGTTGCAGACGGGTACAATGAGCAGTTCTTC; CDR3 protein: CALEVADGYNEQFF
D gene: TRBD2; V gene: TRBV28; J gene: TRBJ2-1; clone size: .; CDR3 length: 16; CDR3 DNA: TGTGCCAGCAGCACTCAAAGCGGGAGCTCCTACAATGAGCAGTTCTTC; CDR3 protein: CASSTQSGSSYNEQFF